Presented here are 24 T cell receptor beta chains from one specimen sequenced in a study of control samples from healthy donors and cancer patients (dated by TCRdb to 2020 to 2022). Library method: the immunoSEQ multiplex PCR assay. TCRdb took over this immuneACCESS table, retaining in-frame rearrangements with V and J assigned. Such tables are incomplete; in checked studies, under half of the missing clones stem from an unresolved V gene, and the remainder is unexplained. Across this sample there are roughly 150,000 clones, with almost 90% seen only once. Under 2% of the sample comes from the top ten. The sequenced sample consisted of blood. The receptors originated from a man in his late teens or twenties in good health.

V and J are TRBV6-5 and TRBJ2-1; 8 bases fit TRBD1. The CDR3 loop spans 13 amino acids. Germline V gene data show CDR1 as MNHEY and CDR2 as SVGAGI. V lost 5 bases to trimming and J lost 5 bases; unmatched junction nucleotides: 2. This chain's CDR3 is CASSLQGDNEQFF. CDR3 sequence (DNA): TGTGCCAGCAGTCTACAGGGGGACAATGAGCAGTTCTTC.

This clone has only a few counts. The rearrangement links TRBV6-1 to TRBJ1-1, with no clear D. The germline V and J ends were trimmed by 2 bases and 3 bases, with 13 bases remaining between them. The germline V gene encodes CDR1 MNHNS and CDR2 SASEGT. The CDR3 consists of 15 residues. CDR3 bases: TGTGCCAGCAGTGAATCCGCCTACACGGACACTGAAGCTTTCTTT. It codes for CASSESAYTDTEAFF.

The chain's CDR3 is CSAGQMNTEAFF. As DNA, the CDR3 is TGCAGCGCGGGACAGATGAACACTGAAGCTTTCTTT. The chain employs TRBV29-1 and TRBJ1-1, with 7 bases that match TRBD1. The junction had 2 bases not matched to a gene; V was cut back by 7 bases and J by 0 bases. The germline gives CDR1 SQVTM, CDR2 ANQGSEA. CDR3 length: 12 amino acids.

The chain carries TRBV11-2 and TRBJ2-5; 8 bases align to TRBD2. Per the germline V gene, CDR1 is SGHAT and CDR2 is FQNNGV. The junction had 3 bases not matched to a gene; V was cut back by 5 bases and J by 1 base. The CDR3 runs 14 residues. The CDR3 reads CASSITSGQETQYF. CDR3 nucleotides: TGTGCCAGCAGCATCACTAGCGGCCAAGAGACCCAGTACTTC.

This clone is a singleton in its sample. The CDR3 loop is CASSGTSGGYNEQFF. The CDR3 DNA reads TGTGCCAGCAGCGGAACTAGCGGGGGATACAATGAGCAGTTCTTC. The rearrangement joins TRBV9 to TRBJ2-1; 11 bases align to TRBD2. V was pared by 3 bases and J by 4 bases, with 3 bases of the junction left unmatched. This CDR3 comprises 15 residues. Per the germline V gene, CDR1 is SGDLS and CDR2 is YYNGEE.

CDR3 nucleotide sequence: TGTGCCAGCACGGCGGGGGGGAAAGATACGCAGTATTTT. Translating gives CASTAGGKDTQYF. The chain joins TRBV6-5 to TRBJ2-3, with 9 bases lining up with TRBD2. This CDR3 comprises 13 residues. The ends lost 7 bases at V and 5 bases at J; junction bases unmatched: 4. CDR1 is MNHEY, CDR2 SVGAGI, per germline.

This chain uses TRBV6-5 with TRBJ2-6; D remains ambiguous. This CDR3 is built from 13 residues. Trimming shortened V by 0 bases and J by 3 bases, and 0 bases separated the two germline ends. Germline V gene sequence: CDR1 MNHEY, CDR2 SVGAGI. The CDR3 region is CASSYSGANVLTF. The CDR3 DNA reads as TGTGCCAGCAGTTACTCTGGGGCCAACGTCCTGACTTTC.

V usage is TRBV28 and J usage is TRBJ1-1; unclear D gene. The germline V gene encodes CDR1 MDHEN and CDR2 SYDVKM. CDR3 length: 13 amino acids. Trimming stripped 3 bases from V and 0 bases from J, with 5 bases between. The CDR3 coding sequence is TGTGCCAGCAGTTTCCTCCTGAACACTGAAGCTTTCTTT. Amino acids: CASSFLLNTEAFF.

The chain combines TRBV4-3 with TRBJ1-2, with D hard to call. In germline, CDR1 is LGHNA, CDR2 YSLEER. The CDR3 spans 16 residues. V was pared by 0 bases and J by 3 bases, with 14 bases between. CDR3 residues: CASSQEWRQSHYGYTF. CDR3 nucleotide sequence: TGCGCCAGCAGCCAAGAGTGGCGACAATCGCACTATGGCTACACCTTC.

This clone was recorded only once. The same CDR3 also results from other DNA sequences found in this sample. The chain employs TRBV4-3 and TRBJ2-2, with D hard to call. The CDR3 sequence is 15 residues long. Trimming pared 0 bases from V and 2 bases from J, leaving 7 bases between. Germline V gene data show CDR1 as LGHNA and CDR2 as YSLEER. DNA for the CDR3: TGCGCCAGCAGCCAAGATGGGCAAAACACCGGGGAGCTGTTTTTT. Translation: CASSQDGQNTGELFF.

The V call is TRBV5-6, the J call TRBJ1-4; D not certain. The germline V gene has CDR1 SGHDT and CDR2 YYEEEE. V gave up 2 bases and J gave up 3 bases, with 8 bases separating them. The CDR3 sequence is 14 residues long. CDR3 DNA: TGTGCCAGCAGCTTTGGGCAGCCTAATGAAAAACTGTTTTTT. It codes for CASSFGQPNEKLFF.

This chain connects TRBV6-2 or TRBV6-3 to TRBJ1-3; TRBD1 is a possible D gene (5 bases). The CDR3 is 14 amino acids. V dropped 3 bases and J dropped 0 bases, with 6 bases sitting between them. CDR1 is MNHEY, CDR2 SVGEGT, per germline. For the CDR3, the DNA is TGTGCCAGCAGTTATGGGGGCTCTGGAAACACCATATATTTT. Amino acids: CASSYGGSGNTIYF.

The chain uses TRBV9 and TRBJ1-4; D ambiguous. Trimming left V 2 bases short and J 8 bases short, with 13 bases between. The CDR3 length is 14 residues. The V gene's germline CDR1 is SGDLS and CDR2 YYNGEE. CDR3 in DNA: TGTGCCAGCAGCGTCCTCCCAGCCGGGGAAAAACTGTTTTTT. Protein sequence: CASSVLPAGEKLFF.

This rearrangement joins TRBV6-5 to TRBJ1-1, with 7 bases identical to TRBD1. The CDR3 extends over 14 amino acids. With V trimmed by 2 bases and J by 5 bases, 5 bases remained unmatched. Germline loops: CDR1 MNHEY, CDR2 SVGAGI. This CDR3 is CASSYSRGATEAFF. In nucleotides, the CDR3 is TGTGCCAGCAGTTACAGCAGGGGGGCAACTGAAGCTTTCTTT.

V usage is TRBV30 and J usage is TRBJ1-4; unclear D gene. V gave up 0 bases and J gave up 7 bases, with 12 bases separating them. The V gene's germline CDR1 is GTSNPN and CDR2 SVGIG (reference sequence). This CDR3 is built from 14 residues. CDR3 nucleotides: TGTGCCTGGAGTGTCTTGGATTCGGTTGAAAAACTGTTTTTT. Protein product: CAWSVLDSVEKLFF. Using reference TRBV30 and TRBJ1-4 for the parts outside the CDR3, the full variable domain is SQTIHQWPATLVQPVGSPLSLECTVEGTSNPNLYWYRQAAGRGLQLLFYSVGIGQISSEVPQNLSASRPQDRQFILSSKKLLLSDSGFYLCAWSVLDSVEKLFFGSGTQLSVL.

The rearrangement joins TRBV18 to TRBJ2-1; the D is unclear. Deletions cut 3 bases from V and 6 bases from J, with 12 bases between. Per germline, CDR1 KGHSH and CDR2 LQKENI. The CDR3 loop spans 14 amino acids. CDR3 in DNA: TGTGCCAGCTCACCCAAGACTTATCCCAATGAGCAGTTCTTC. Protein: CASSPKTYPNEQFF.

This clone was detected a few times. This chain joins TRBV19 and TRBJ1-5; unclear D gene. Trimming left V 3 bases short and J 2 bases short, with 8 bases between. Germline CDR1 is LNHDA and CDR2 is SQIVND (reference sequence). The CDR3 spans 14 residues. The CDR3 nucleotides read TGTGCCAGTAGTATGTGGAGTGGCAATCAGCCCCAGCATTTT. It yields the protein CASSMWSGNQPQHF.

This clone occurred once. The genes are TRBV3-1 (or the pseudogene TRBV3-2) and TRBJ2-1, with 9 bases matching TRBD2. Trimming cost V 0 bases and J 13 bases; bases outside gene matches: 4. This CDR3 is 13 amino acids long. The germline gives CDR1 LGHDT, CDR2 YNNKEL (reference sequence). The CDR3 bases are TGTGCCAGCAGCCAAGATGGACTAGCGCGCCAGTTCTTC. Protein: CASSQDGLARQFF.

Here the CDR3 reads CASSQELGQGGTYEQYF. As DNA, the CDR3 is TGTGCCAGCAGCCAGGAACTAGGACAGGGCGGAACTTACGAGCAGTACTTC. The chain carries TRBV4-2 and TRBJ2-7, with 8 positions matching TRBD1. The germline gives CDR1 LGHNA, CDR2 YNFKEQ. CDR3 length: 17 amino acids. The junction had 14 bases not matched to a gene; V was cut back by 3 bases and J by 4 bases.

The rearrangement links TRBV13 to TRBJ1-2, with D possibly matching TRBD1 (6 bases). Germline CDR1 PRHDT, CDR2 FYEKMQ (reference sequence). This CDR3 is 14 amino acids long. Trimming took 2 bases from V and 5 from J, leaving 12 bases between them. The chain's CDR3 is CASSLRGSLYGYTF. CDR3 DNA: TGTGCCAGCAGCTTAAGGGGGTCTCTATATGGCTACACCTTC.

This chain connects TRBV6-1 to TRBJ2-2; 7 bases line up with TRBD1. The CDR3 has 15 amino acids. Germline V gives CDR1 MNHNS, CDR2 SASEGT. Trimming at V came to 1 base and at J to 6 bases, leaving 5 bases not matched to a gene. The CDR3 here is CASSEEEGGAGELFF. CDR3 DNA sequence: TGTGCCAGCAGTGAAGAGGAAGGGGGCGCCGGGGAGCTGTTTTTT.

This clone was counted once. The rearrangement links TRBV7-8 to TRBJ2-7; 8 nucleotides align to TRBD1. Germline V gene lookup returns CDR1 SGHVS and CDR2 FQNEAQ. V shed 4 bases and J 0 bases; nucleotides not matched to a gene: 8. The CDR3 has 16 residues. The CDR3 sequence is CASSSGQGELSYEQYF. CDR3 coding DNA: TGTGCCAGCAGCTCTGGACAGGGCGAACTCTCCTACGAGCAGTACTTC.

This sequence joins TRBV9 and TRBJ1-6; 8 bases agree with TRBD1. The length of the CDR3 is 14 residues. Per germline, CDR1 SGDLS and CDR2 YYNGEE. Losses at the gene ends were 4 bases for V and 6 bases for J; bases not matched to a gene: 3. The CDR3 sequence is CASSRQGPNSPLHF. CDR3 DNA sequence: TGTGCCAGCAGCCGACAGGGGCCTAATTCACCCCTCCACTTT.

The chain employs TRBV5-1 and TRBJ1-1; unclear D gene. V gave up 1 base and J gave up 3 bases, with 10 bases separating them. The CDR3 sequence is 14 residues long. Germline CDR1 is SGHRS and CDR2 is YFSETQ. Here the CDR3 DNA reads TGCGCCAGCAGCTTGAAATCCGTGGACACTGAAGCTTTCTTT. This encodes CASSLKSVDTEAFF.